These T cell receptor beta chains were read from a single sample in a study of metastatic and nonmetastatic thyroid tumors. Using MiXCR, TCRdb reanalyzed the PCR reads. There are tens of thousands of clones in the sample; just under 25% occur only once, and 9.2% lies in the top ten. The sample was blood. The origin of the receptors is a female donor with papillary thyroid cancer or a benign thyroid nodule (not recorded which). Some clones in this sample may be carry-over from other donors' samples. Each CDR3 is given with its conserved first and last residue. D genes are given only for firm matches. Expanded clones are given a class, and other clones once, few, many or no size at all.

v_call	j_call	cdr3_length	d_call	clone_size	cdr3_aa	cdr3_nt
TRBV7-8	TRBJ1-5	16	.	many	CASSLESSTNNQPQHF	TGTGCCAGCAGCTTAGAATCGTCAACCAACAATCAGCCCCAGCATTTT
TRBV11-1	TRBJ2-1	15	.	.	CASSLTIARRDEQFF	TGTGCCAGCAGCTTAACCATAGCCCGAAGGGATGAGCAGTTCTTC
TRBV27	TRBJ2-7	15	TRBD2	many	CASSPPGLAGAVGYF	TGTGCCAGCAGTCCTCCGGGACTAGCGGGGGCCGTGGGGTACTTC
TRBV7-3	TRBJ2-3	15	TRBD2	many	CASSFRLAGTDTQYF	TGTGCCAGCAGCTTCCGACTAGCAGGCACAGATACGCAGTATTTT
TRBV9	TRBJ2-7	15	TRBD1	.	CAISVGGTGDYEQYF	TGTGCCATCAGCGTAGGGGGTACAGGGGACTACGAGCAGTACTTC
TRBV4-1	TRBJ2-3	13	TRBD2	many	CASRGGSTDTQYF	TGCGCCAGCAGGGGGGGGAGCACAGATACGCAGTATTTT
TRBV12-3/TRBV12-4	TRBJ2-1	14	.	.	CASTSEETYNEQFF	TGTGCCAGCACCTCGGAGGAAACCTACAATGAGCAGTTCTTC
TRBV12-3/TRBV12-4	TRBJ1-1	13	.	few	CASSPRGSDEAFF	TGTGCCAGCAGCCCGAGAGGTTCGGATGAAGCTTTCTTT
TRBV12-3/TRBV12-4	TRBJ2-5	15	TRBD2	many	CASSSPAGVSETQYF	TGTGCCAGCAGTTCCCCGGCGGGGGTCTCAGAGACCCAGTACTTC
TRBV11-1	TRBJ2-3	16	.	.	CASSFPSSANGDTQYF	TGTGCCAGCAGCTTCCCTTCGAGCGCGAACGGAGATACGCAGTATTTT
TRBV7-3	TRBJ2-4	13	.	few	CASSLGSDSIQYF	TGTGCCAGCAGCTTAGGATCGGACAGCATTCAGTACTTC
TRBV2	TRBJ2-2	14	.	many	CASNGGVGTGELFF	TGTGCCAGCAATGGGGGCGTCGGAACCGGGGAGCTGTTTTTT
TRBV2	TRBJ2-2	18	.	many	CASSEALGFLATPGELFF	TGTGCCAGCAGTGAAGCGCTTGGGTTTCTAGCTACTCCCGGGGAGCTGTTTTTT
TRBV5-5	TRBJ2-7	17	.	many	CASSLGSRGSIFYEQYF	TGTGCCAGCAGCTTAGGGTCGCGCGGGTCGATTTTCTACGAGCAGTACTTC
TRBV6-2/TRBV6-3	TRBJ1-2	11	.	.	CASGKAYGYTF	TGTGCCAGCGGAAAGGCCTATGGCTACACCTTC
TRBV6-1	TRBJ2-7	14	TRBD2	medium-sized	CASSWTSGRREQYF	TGTGCCAGCAGCTGGACTAGCGGGAGACGCGAGCAGTACTTC
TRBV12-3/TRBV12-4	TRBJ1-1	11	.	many	CASSSESEAFF	TGTGCCAGCAGTTCAGAGTCTGAAGCTTTCTTT
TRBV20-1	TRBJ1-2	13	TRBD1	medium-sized	CSASLTGDYGYTF	TGCAGTGCGAGCTTGACAGGGGATTATGGCTACACCTTC
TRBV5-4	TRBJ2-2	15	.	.	CASSLVAENTGELFF	TGTGCCAGCAGCTTGGTTGCGGAGAACACCGGGGAGCTGTTTTTT
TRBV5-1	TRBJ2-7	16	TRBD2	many	CASSVGLAGEGYEQYF	TGCGCCAGCAGTGTGGGGCTAGCGGGGGAGGGCTACGAGCAGTACTTC
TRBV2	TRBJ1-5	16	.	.	CASSEAQVGMNQPQDF	TGTGCCAGCAGTGAAGCGCAGGTGGGGATGAATCAGCCCCAGGATTTT
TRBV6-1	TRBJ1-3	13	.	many	CASSPDSGNTIYF	TGTGCCAGCAGTCCGGACTCTGGAAACACCATATATTTT
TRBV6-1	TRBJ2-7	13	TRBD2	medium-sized	CASRGLAGVEQYF	TGTGCCAGCAGAGGACTAGCGGGAGTTGAGCAGTACTTC
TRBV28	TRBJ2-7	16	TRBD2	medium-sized	CASSFVTSGSQYEQYF	TGTGCCAGCAGTTTCGTGACTAGCGGGAGTCAATACGAGCAGTACTTC
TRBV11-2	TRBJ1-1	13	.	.	CSSRNQWNTEALF	TGTTCCAGCAGGAATCAGTGGAACACTGAAGCTTTATTT
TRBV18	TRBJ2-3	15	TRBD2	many	CASSPLAGGTDTQYF	TGTGCCAGCTCACCACTAGCGGGAGGGACAGATACGCAGTATTTT
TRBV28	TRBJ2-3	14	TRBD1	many	CASSGTGGTDTQYF	TGTGCCAGCTCCGGGACAGGGGGCACAGATACGCAGTATTTT
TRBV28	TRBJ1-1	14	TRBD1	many	CASQPGGLNTEAFF	TGTGCCTCGCAGCCAGGGGGCTTAAACACTGAAGCTTTCTTT
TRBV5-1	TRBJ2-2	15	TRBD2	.	CASSYGTSGPGELFF	TGCGCCAGCAGCTATGGGACTAGCGGGCCCGGGGAGCTGTTTTTT
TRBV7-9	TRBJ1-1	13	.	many	CASSPNKNTEAFF	TGTGCCAGCAGCCCTAACAAGAACACTGAAGCTTTCTTT
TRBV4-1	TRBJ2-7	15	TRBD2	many	CASSHGLAGGDEQYF	TGCGCCAGCAGCCATGGACTAGCGGGAGGAGACGAGCAGTACTTC
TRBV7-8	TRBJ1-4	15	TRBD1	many	CASSPRTGANEKLFF	TGTGCCAGCAGCCCACGGACAGGGGCTAATGAAAAACTGTTTTTT
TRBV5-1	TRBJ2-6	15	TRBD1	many	CASSWTGTGANVLTF	TGCGCCAGCAGCTGGACAGGGACTGGGGCCAACGTCCTGACTTTC
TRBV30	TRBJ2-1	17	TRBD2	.	CAWSVSGAGGRYNEQFF	TGTGCCTGGAGTGTCTCGGGGGCGGGAGGGAGATACAATGAGCAGTTCTTC
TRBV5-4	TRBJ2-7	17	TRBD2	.	CASSLARLAGGRYEQYF	TGTGCCAGCAGCTTGGCCCGACTAGCGGGAGGGCGATACGAGCAGTACTTC
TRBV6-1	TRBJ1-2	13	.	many	CASSSRQNYGYTF	TGTGCCAGCAGTTCGAGACAGAACTATGGCTACACCTTC
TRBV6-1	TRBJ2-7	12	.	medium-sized	CASSEALLEQYF	TGTGCCAGCAGTGAGGCCCTCCTCGAGCAGTACTTC
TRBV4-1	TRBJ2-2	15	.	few	CASSQVASHTGELFF	TGCGCCAGCAGCCAAGTTGCCAGTCACACCGGGGAGCTGTTTTTT
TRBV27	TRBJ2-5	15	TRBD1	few	CASSLPGTGVETEYF	TGTGCCAGCAGTCTACCAGGGACAGGGGTCGAGACCGAGTACTTC
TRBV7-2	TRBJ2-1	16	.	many	CASSQRGGANWNEQFF	TGTGCCAGCAGTCAGCGCGGGGGCGCAAATTGGAATGAGCAGTTCTTC
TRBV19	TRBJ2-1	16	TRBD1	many	CASSARDRGGYNEQFF	TGTGCCAGTAGTGCGAGAGACAGGGGCGGCTACAATGAGCAGTTCTTC
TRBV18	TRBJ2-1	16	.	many	CASSPLLAPPGDEQFF	TGTGCCAGCTCACCGCTCCTAGCGCCTCCTGGAGATGAGCAGTTCTTC
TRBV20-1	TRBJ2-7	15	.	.	CSAKINRAPTYEQYF	TGCAGTGCTAAAATAAACAGGGCTCCCACTTACGAGCAGTACTTC
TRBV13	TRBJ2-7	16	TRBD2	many	CASSLPGSGKTYEQYF	TGTGCCAGCAGCTTACCCGGTAGCGGGAAGACATACGAGCAGTACTTC
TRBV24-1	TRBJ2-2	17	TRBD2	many	CATSSPGTSRNTGELFF	TGTGCCACCAGCTCACCCGGGACTAGCAGAAACACCGGGGAGCTGTTTTTT
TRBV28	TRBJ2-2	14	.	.	CASSMGCPAGELFF	TGTGCCAGCAGTATGGGATGTCCGGCCGGGGAGCTGTTTTTT
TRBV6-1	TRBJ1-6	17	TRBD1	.	CASSEARGTGPNSPIHF	TGTGCCAGCAGTGAGGCCAGGGGGACCGGCCCGAATTCACCCATCCACTTT
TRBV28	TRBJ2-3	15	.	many	CASSGAGKGTDTQYF	TGTGCCAGCAGTGGAGCGGGTAAGGGCACAGATACGCAGTATTTT
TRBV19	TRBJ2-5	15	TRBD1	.	CASRHRDRDMTTQYF	TGTGCCAGTAGACACCGGGACAGGGATATGACGACCCAGTACTTC
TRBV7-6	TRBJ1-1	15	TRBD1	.	CASSPGTGRGTEAFF	TGTGCCAGCAGCCCAGGGACAGGGAGGGGAACTGAAGCTTTCTTT
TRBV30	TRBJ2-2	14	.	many	CAWKKRAGTGELFF	TGTGCCTGGAAAAAAAGGGCAGGGACCGGGGAGCTGTTTTTT
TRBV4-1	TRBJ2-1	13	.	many	CASSWTGTNEQFF	TGCGCCAGCAGTTGGACGGGGACCAATGAGCAGTTCTTC
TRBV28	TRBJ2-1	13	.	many	CASSVEAIDEQFF	TGTGCCAGCAGTGTCGAGGCGATCGATGAGCAGTTCTTC